This T cell receptor (beta chain) was sequenced in a study of blood T cell repertoires in COVID-19. Study background: In each case, the material was cDNA or gDNA derived from T cells, B-cell-depleted T cells, or PBMCs.

Trimming removed 5 bases from V and 1 base from J; junction bases left unmatched: 4. The V gene's germline CDR1 is KGHSH and CDR2 LQKENI. The length of the CDR3 is 14 residues. Original methodology: It was from reference gene primer amplification that nucleated cell counts were estimated. TCRdb's copy holds only in-frame clones and misses some; the assay was immunoSEQ multiplex PCR. V and J calls and clone size follow that table, whereas D and trimming were derived from the DNA. The table shows about 56,000 clones, with roughly nine tenths occurring only once. The clonotype originates from a human donor in a cohort sampled during active COVID-19. Specimen: peripheral blood. The chain links TRBV18 to TRBJ1-1; TRBD1 matches 7 bases. CDR3 nucleotides: TGTGCCAGCTCATCCGGGACAGCGAACACTGAAGCTTTCTTT. Protein product: CASSSGTANTEAFF. Full variable domain (outside the CDR3, taken from reference TRBV18 and TRBJ1-1): NAGVMQNPRHLVRRRGQEARLRCSPMKGHSHVYWYRQLPEEGLKFMVYLQKENIIDESGMPKERFSAEFPKEGPSILRIQQVVRGDSAAYFCASSSGTANTEAFFGQGTRLTVV.